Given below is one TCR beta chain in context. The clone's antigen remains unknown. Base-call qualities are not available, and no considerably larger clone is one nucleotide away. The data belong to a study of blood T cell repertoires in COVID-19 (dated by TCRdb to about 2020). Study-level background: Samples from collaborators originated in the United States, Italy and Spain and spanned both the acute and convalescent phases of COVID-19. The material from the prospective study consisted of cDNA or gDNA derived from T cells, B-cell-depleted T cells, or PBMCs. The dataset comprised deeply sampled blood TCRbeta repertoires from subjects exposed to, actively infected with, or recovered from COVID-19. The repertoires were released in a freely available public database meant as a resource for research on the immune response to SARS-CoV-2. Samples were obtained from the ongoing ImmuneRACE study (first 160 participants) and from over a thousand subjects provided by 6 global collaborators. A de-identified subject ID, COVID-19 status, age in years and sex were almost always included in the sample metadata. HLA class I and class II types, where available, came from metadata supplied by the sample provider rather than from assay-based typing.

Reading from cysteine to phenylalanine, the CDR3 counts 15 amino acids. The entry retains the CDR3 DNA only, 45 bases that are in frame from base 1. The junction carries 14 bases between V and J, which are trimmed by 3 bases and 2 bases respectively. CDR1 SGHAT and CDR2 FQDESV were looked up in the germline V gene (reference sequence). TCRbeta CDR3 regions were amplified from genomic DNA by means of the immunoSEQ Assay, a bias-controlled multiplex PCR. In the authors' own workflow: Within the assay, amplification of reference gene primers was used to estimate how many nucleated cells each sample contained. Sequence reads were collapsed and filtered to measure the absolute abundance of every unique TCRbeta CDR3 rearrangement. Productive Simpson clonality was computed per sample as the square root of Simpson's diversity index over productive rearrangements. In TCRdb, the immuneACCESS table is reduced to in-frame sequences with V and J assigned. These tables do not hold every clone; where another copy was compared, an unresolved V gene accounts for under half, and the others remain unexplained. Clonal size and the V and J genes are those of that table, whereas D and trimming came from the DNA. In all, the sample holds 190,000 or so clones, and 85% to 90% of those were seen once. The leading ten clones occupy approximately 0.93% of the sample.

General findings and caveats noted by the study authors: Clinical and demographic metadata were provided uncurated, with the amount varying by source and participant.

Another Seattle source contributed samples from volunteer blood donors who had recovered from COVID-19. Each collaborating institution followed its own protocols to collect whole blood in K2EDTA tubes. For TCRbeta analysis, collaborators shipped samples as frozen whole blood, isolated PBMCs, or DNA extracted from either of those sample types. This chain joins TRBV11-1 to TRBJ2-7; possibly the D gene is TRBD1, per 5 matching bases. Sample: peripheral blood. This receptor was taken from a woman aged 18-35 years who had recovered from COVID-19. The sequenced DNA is TGTGCCAGCAGCTTCGACAGTTATTATCCCTACGAGCAGTACTTC. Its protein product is CASSFDSYYPYEQYF.